The subject of this entry is one T cell receptor (beta chain). The antigen it recognizes is unknown. No much larger clone is present one base from it, and per-base qualities are unavailable. Other DNA sequences from this sample encode an identical CDR3 as well. Measured from the cysteine to the phenylalanine, the CDR3 is 12 residues long. Only CDR3 DNA remains: 36 bases, in frame from the first base. V loses 0 bases of germline sequence and J loses 6 bases, and the interval between the two ends is 5 bases. CDR1 and CDR2, per the germline V gene, are SGHAT and FQNNGV. The data were taken from a study of blood T cell repertoires in COVID-19 (dated by TCRdb to about 2020). For the wider study: Samples from collaborators originated in the United States, Italy and Spain and spanned both the acute and convalescent phases of COVID-19. Where available, HLA class I and class II types were obtained from metadata supplied by the sample provider rather than from assay-based typing. A freely available public database, intended as a resource for researchers studying the immune response to SARS-CoV-2, is where the repertoires were released. Samples were obtained from the ongoing ImmuneRACE study (first 160 participants) and from 1,254 subjects provided by 6 global collaborators. The material from the prospective study consisted of cDNA or gDNA derived from T cells, B-cell-depleted T cells, or PBMCs. Deeply sampled blood TCRbeta repertoires from subjects exposed to, actively infected with, or recovered from COVID-19 were included in the dataset. Sample metadata almost always included a de-identified subject ID, COVID-19 status, age in years and sex. Results the study describes overall, beyond this receptor: The quantity of clinical and demographic metadata differed by source and by participant and was supplied without curation.

TCRbeta CDR3 regions were amplified from genomic DNA by means of the immunoSEQ Assay, a bias-controlled multiplex PCR. Regarding the original processing steps: The number of nucleated cells in each sample was estimated from the amplification of reference gene primers within the assay. To quantify the absolute abundance of each unique TCRbeta CDR3 rearrangement, sequence reads were collapsed and filtered. Productive Simpson clonality was computed per sample as the square root of Simpson's diversity index over productive rearrangements. This immuneACCESS table, as held by TCRdb, lists in-frame sequences with V and J called but not all clones. Of the missing ones, under half trace to an unresolved V gene in checked studies; the others have no known cause. V and J calls and clone size are those listed in that table; D and trimming were worked out from the DNA. The sample profile shows fewer than 200,000 clones; 88% of them were found once. Around a quarter of the sample comes from the top ten.

Whole blood was collected in K2EDTA tubes by collaborating institutions according to the institutions' own protocols. Collaborator samples were shipped for TCRbeta analysis as frozen whole blood, isolated PBMCs, or DNA extracted from either sample type. The TCR was taken from a man aged 55 to 70 with acute or convalescent COVID-19. The rearrangement joined TRBV11-2 to TRBJ1-2, with the D gene too uncertain to name. Sequenced input: peripheral blood. CDR3 reads: CASSLEGDGYTF. In nucleotides, the sequence is TGTGCCAGCAGCTTAGAGGGAGATGGCTACACCTTC.